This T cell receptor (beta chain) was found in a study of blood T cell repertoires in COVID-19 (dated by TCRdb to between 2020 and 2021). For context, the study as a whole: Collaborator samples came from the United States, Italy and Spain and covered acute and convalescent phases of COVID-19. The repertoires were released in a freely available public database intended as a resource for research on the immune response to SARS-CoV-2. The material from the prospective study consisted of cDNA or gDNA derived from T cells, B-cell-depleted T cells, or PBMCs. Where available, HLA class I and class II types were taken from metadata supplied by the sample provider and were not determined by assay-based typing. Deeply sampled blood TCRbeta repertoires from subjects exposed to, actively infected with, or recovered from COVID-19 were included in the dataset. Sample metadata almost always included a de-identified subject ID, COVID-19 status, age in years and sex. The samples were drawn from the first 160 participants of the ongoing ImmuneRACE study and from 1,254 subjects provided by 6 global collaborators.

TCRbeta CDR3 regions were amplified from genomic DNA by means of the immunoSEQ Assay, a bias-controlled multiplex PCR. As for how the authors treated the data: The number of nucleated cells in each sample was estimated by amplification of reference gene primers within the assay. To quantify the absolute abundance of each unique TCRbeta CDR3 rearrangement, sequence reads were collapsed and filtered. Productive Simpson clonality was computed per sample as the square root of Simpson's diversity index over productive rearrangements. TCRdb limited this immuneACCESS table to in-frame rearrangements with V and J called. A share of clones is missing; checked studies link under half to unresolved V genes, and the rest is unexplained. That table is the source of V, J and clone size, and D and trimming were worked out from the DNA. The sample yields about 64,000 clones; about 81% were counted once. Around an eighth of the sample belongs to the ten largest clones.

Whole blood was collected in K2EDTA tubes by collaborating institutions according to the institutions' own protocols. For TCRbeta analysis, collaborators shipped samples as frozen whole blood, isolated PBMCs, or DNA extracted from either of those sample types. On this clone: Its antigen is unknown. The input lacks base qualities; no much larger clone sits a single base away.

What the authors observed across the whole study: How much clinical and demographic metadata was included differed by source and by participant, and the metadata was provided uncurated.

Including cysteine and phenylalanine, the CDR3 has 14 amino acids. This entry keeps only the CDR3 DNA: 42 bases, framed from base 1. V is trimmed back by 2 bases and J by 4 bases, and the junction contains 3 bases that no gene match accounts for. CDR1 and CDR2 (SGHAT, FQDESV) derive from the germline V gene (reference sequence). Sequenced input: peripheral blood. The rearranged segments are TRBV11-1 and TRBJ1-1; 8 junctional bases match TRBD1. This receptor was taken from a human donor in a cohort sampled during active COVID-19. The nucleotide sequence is TGTGCCAGCAGCTTAACAGGGGGTCGCACTGAAGCTTTCTTT. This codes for CASSLTGGRTEAFF.